This TCR beta chain originates from a study of Graves' ophthalmopathy and Graves' hyperthyroidism. Looked up from germline, CDR1 is ENHRY and CDR2 is SYGVKD. This CDR3 comprises 19 residues. V dropped 0 bases and J dropped 5; count of bases not matched to a gene: 12. RNA transcripts yielded amplified TCR beta CDR3 regions. RT-PCR was first run with HTBI primers, then multiplex PCR in a second round. TCRdb independently ran MiXCR on the multiplex PCR reads; one entry per CDR3 protein. The table lists around 1,000,000 distinct CDR3 sequences, about 38% of them singletons. V usage is TRBV10-3 and J usage is TRBJ2-5; 13 positions agree with TRBD2. What was sequenced was peripheral blood or thyroid tissue (not recorded which). This receptor was taken from an adult man with Graves' hyperthyroidism. CDR3 in amino acids: CAISESVGTSGATRETQYF. The CDR3, as DNA: TGTGCCATCAGTGAGTCGGTTGGGACTAGCGGGGCCACTCGGGAGACCCAGTACTTC.